This entry lists 13 T cell receptor beta chains sequenced from one sample in a study of post-analysis software for immune sequencing data. The study's findings and limits: Among 5 or 6 TRBV segments more frequent in patients than controls were TRBV5-6, TRBV5-1 and TRBV20-1.

These receptors' targets are unknown. Presence of unique molecular identifiers characterized the TCR beta cDNA libraries. TCRdb used MiXCR to reprocess the PCR reads, holding one entry per CDR3 protein. This table holds under 900,000 distinct CDR3 sequences, about 57% found once. The sequencing sample was made of blood. The receptor set was obtained from a girl aged 5-17 years with multiple sclerosis.

The CDR3 DNA sequence: TGCAGTGCTAGAGATAGGGGGGGCCCCAAAAACATTCAGTACTTC. Translated, it gives CSARDRGGPKNIQYF. The chain couples TRBV20-1 to TRBJ2-4; possibly TRBD2 for D (7 bases). Trimming pared 0 bases from V and 2 bases from J, leaving 11 bases between. The CDR3 is 15 amino acids. The germline V gene encodes CDR1 DFQATT and CDR2 SNEGSKA (reference sequence).

This clonotype has only a few counts. This chain joins TRBV12-3 or TRBV12-4 and TRBJ1-5, with no clear D. V lost 3 bases and J lost 1, with 7 bases in between. The CDR3 has 14 amino acids. CDR3 sequence: CASSFSKSNQPQHF. The CDR3 bases are TGTGCCAGCAGTTTTAGTAAAAGCAATCAGCCCCAGCATTTT.

This sequence joins TRBV15 and TRBJ1-6; weak D call: TRBD1 (5 bases). The V gene lost 0 bases and the J gene lost 7 bases, with 10 bases spanning the gap. This CDR3 has 15 amino acids. Germline-derived CDR1 and CDR2 are LNHNV and YYDKDF (reference sequence). CDR3: CATSRDQGGNSPLHF. The CDR3 DNA sequence: TGTGCCACCAGCAGAGATCAGGGAGGGAATTCACCCCTCCACTTT.

The chain uses TRBV5-1 and TRBJ1-4; D ambiguous. Germline CDR1 SGHRS, CDR2 YFSETQ. The CDR3 is 14 amino acids. Deletions cut 2 bases from V and 4 bases from J, with 9 bases between. CDR3 residues: CASSFGKVNEKLFF. CDR3 DNA: TGCGCCAGCAGCTTTGGGAAGGTTAATGAAAAACTGTTTTTT.

The rearrangement joins TRBV12-3 or TRBV12-4 to TRBJ1-5; D not resolved. This CDR3 is 13 amino acids long. Trimming cost V 4 bases and J 4 bases, with 8 bases left between them. CDR3 sequence: CASSSLTNQPQHF. The CDR3 DNA reads as TGTGCCAGCAGTTCTTTAACAAATCAGCCCCAGCATTTT.

The gene calls are TRBV12-3 or TRBV12-4 and TRBJ2-7; D is ambiguous. With 1 base removed from V and 3 bases from J, the gap between germline ends came to 10 bases. The CDR3 contains 14 residues. DNA for the CDR3: TGTGCCAGCAGTTTAGTCGGGTCGCGCTACGAGCAGTACTTC. It translates to CASSLVGSRYEQYF.

The V and J genes are TRBV21-1 and TRBJ2-5; the tabulated D call, TRBD1, remains unverified against the DNA. TRBV21-1 is recorded as a pseudogene. The CDR3 loop spans 13 amino acids. The CDR3 reads CASSTIDRGQQYF. The CDR3 nucleotides read TGTGCCAGCAGCACGATCGACAGGGGTCAGCAGTACTTC.

Only a few counts were recorded for this clonotype. The rearrangement links TRBV7-2 to TRBJ2-1, with D uncertain. CDR3 length: 14 residues. Between the trimmed V and J ends, which lost 1 base and 7 bases, there was a span of 11 bases. Germline CDR1 reads SGHTA; CDR2 reads FQGNSA. CDR3 sequence: CASSLGVVENEQFF. Here the CDR3 DNA reads TGTGCCAGCAGCTTAGGGGTTGTGGAGAATGAGCAGTTCTTC.

This clonotype was seen more than once but under ten times. This sequence joins TRBV20-1 and TRBJ2-1; D not resolved. Trimming pared 2 bases from V and 10 bases from J, leaving 12 bases between. The CDR3 covers 12 residues. In germline, CDR1 is DFQATT, CDR2 SNEGSKA (reference sequence). CDR3: CSARRPTEEQFF. DNA of the CDR3: TGCAGTGCTAGACGACCTACGGAAGAGCAGTTCTTC.

The chain is built from TRBV12-3 or TRBV12-4 and TRBJ2-1, with 7 bases aligning to TRBD1. Losses at the gene ends were 2 bases for V and 9 bases for J; bases not matched to a gene: 10. The CDR3 covers 15 residues. In DNA form, the CDR3 reads TGTGCCAGCAGTTTACCGACAGGGAGTAGGGGTGAGCAGTTCTTC. Translating gives CASSLPTGSRGEQFF.

V is TRBV27 and J is TRBJ2-1; 15 nucleotides line up with TRBD2. This CDR3 has 19 amino acids. The V gene's germline CDR1 is MNHEY and CDR2 SMNVEV (reference sequence). V lost 1 base and J lost 12; bases outside the gene matches: 16. The CDR3 bases are TGTGCCAGCAGTTTATTGGGGACTAGCGGGAGGAAGGTCAATGAAGGGCAGTTCTTC. Translated, it gives CASSLLGTSGRKVNEGQFF.

The table lists this clonotype with a few counts. Here the CDR3 DNA reads TGCGCCAGCAGCCAAGGAACAGGGATCGGCGAGCAGTACTTC. This encodes CASSQGTGIGEQYF. V is TRBV4-1 and J is TRBJ2-7; the D gene is possibly TRBD1 (6 bases). Germline CDR1 and CDR2: MGHRA and YSYEKL. The CDR3 runs to 14 residues. Trimming shortened V by 1 base and J by 6 bases, and 13 bases separated the two germline ends.

The chain recombines TRBV29-1 with TRBJ2-7, with 14 bases aligning to TRBD2. The CDR3 has 16 amino acids. V shed 2 bases, J shed 4 bases, and the junction held 7 bases outside the gene matches. The germline CDR1 and CDR2 sequences are SQVTM and ANQGSEA. CDR3 residues: CSVETGLAGVPYEQYF. The CDR3 nucleotides read TGCAGCGTTGAAACGGGACTAGCGGGAGTTCCGTACGAGCAGTACTTC.